The sequence of this T cell receptor (beta chain) was determined in a study of blood T cells in healthy people across ages. Study information: Per two T cells, about one barcoded beta molecule was captured through template switching.

General study findings and limits: Diversity was higher, and naive CD4+ cells more numerous, in long-lived donors than in aged donors. Roughly linearly, TCR beta diversity per million T cells fell as age increased.

Note on this clonotype: Its target is not known.

V gave up 4 bases and J gave up 0 bases, with 9 bases separating them. The germline V gene encodes CDR1 LGHDT and CDR2 YNNKEL (reference sequence). The CDR3 loop spans 14 amino acids. For the second PCR, which ran for roughly 6 to 12 cycles, a sample-barcoded 5' primer and a J-beta primer mix were used. Using its own MiXCR run on the 5' RACE reads, TCRdb lists one record per CDR3 protein. The table shows about a million distinct CDR3 sequences, with just over 50% occurring only once. The receptor was derived from a woman aged 55 to 70 in good health. Input material: blood. V usage is TRBV3-1 and J usage is TRBJ1-1, with D unclear. CDR3 sequence (DNA): TGTGCCAGCAGCCCGAGAGGGATGAACACTGAAGCTTTCTTT. It encodes CASSPRGMNTEAFF.